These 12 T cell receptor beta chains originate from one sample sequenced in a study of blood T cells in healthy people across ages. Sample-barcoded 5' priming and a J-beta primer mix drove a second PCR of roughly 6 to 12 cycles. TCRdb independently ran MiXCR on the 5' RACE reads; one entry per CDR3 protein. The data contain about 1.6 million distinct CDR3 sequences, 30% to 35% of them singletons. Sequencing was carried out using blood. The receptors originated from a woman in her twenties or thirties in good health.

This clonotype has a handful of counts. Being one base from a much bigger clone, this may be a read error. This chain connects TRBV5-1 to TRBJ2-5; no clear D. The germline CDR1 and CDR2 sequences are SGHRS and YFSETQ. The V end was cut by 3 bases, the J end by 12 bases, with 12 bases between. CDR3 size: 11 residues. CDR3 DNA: TGCGCCAGCAGCTCGACCGGGCGGAAGTACTTC. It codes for CASSSTGRKYF.

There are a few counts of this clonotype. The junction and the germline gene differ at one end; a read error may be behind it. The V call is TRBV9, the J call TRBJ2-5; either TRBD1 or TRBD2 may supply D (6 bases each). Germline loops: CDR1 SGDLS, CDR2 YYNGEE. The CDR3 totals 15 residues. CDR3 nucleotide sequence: TGTGCCAGCAGCGCCGGAGGGGGTCACCAAGAGATCCAGTACTTC. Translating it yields CASSAGGGHQEIQYF.

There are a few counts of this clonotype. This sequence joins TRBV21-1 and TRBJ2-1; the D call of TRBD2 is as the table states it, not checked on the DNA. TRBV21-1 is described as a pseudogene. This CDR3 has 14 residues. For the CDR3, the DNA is TGTGCCAGCAGCAACCGGGACTACTCCTCTAAGCAGTTCTTC. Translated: CASSNRDYSSKQFF.

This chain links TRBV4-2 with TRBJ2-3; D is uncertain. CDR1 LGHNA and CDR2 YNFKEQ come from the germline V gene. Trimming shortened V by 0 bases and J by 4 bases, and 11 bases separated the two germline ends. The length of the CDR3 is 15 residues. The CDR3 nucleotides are TGTGCCAGCAGCCAAGAGCGATTCAAGCCAGATACGCAGTATTTT. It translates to CASSQERFKPDTQYF.

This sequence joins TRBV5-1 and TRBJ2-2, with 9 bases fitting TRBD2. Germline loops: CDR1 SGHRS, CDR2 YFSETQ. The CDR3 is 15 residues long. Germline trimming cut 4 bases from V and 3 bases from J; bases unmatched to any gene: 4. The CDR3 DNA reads TGCGCCAGCAGCCGCTTAGCGGGAGACACCGGGGAGCTGTTTTTT. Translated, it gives CASSRLAGDTGELFF.

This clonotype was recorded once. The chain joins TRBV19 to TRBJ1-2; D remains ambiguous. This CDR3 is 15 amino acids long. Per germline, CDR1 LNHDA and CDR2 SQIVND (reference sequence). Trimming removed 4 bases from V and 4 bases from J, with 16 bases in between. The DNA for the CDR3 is TGTGCCAGTAGTACAAGACCCCTACCGAGCTATGGCTACACCTTC. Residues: CASSTRPLPSYGYTF.

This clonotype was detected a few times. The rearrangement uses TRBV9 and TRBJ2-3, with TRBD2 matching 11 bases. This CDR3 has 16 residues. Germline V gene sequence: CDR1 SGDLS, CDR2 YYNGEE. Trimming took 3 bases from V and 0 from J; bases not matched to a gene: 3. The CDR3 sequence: CASSGSGGASTDTQYF. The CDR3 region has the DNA TGTGCCAGCAGCGGTAGCGGGGGGGCTAGCACAGATACGCAGTATTTT.

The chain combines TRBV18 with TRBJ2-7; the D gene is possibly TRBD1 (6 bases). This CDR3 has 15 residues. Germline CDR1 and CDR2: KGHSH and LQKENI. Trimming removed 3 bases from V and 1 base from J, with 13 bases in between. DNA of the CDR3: TGTGCCAGCTCACCGGGACAACCCCTGTCCTACGAGCAGTACTTC. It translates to CASSPGQPLSYEQYF.

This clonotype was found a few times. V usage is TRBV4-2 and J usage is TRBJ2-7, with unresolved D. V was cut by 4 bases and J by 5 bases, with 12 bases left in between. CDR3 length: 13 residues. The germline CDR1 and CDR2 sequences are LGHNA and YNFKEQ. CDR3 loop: CASSPRVGNEQYF. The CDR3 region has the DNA TGTGCCAGCAGCCCCCGGGTAGGGAACGAGCAGTACTTC.

This chain's CDR3 is CASRRYTDNEQYF. The CDR3 DNA sequence: TGTGCCAGCAGGCGGTATACCGACAACGAGCAGTACTTC. The chain combines TRBV27 with TRBJ2-7; no clear D. Germline values: CDR1 MNHEY, CDR2 SMNVEV (reference sequence). Trimming removed 6 bases from V and 5 bases from J, with 14 bases in between. This CDR3 spans 13 amino acids.

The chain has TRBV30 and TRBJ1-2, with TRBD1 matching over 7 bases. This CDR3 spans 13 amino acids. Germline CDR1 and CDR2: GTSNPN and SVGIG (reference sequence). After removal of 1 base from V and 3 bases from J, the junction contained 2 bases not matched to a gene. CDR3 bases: TGTGCCTGGAGTGACAGGGGTGACTATGGCTACACCTTC. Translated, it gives CAWSDRGDYGYTF.

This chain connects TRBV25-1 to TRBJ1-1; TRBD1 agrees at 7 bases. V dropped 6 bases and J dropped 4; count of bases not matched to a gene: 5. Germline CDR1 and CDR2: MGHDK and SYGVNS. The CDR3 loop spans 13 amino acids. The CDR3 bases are TGTGCCAGCAGACAGGGGCCGGCCACTGAAGCTTTCTTT. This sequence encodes CASRQGPATEAFF.